This T cell receptor beta chain was documented in a study of CD8+CD57+ T cells in acquired aplastic anemia. CDR3 and TCR beta VDJ profiling relied on a genomic DNA template. TCRdb used MiXCR to reprocess the reads, holding one entry per CDR3 protein. The sample yields fewer than 250,000 distinct CDR3 sequences, less than 70% seen once. This clonotype was seen repeatedly, ten times or more. CDR1 is SGHRS and CDR2 is YFSETQ in the germline V gene. The junction had 10 bases not matched to a gene; V was cut back by 4 bases and J by 0 bases. CDR3 length: 18 amino acids. The TCR was taken from a human donor in good health, serving as a control. The J gene is TRBJ1-6, the V gene TRBV5-1, with 7 bases identical to TRBD1. Sequenced: sorted CD4+, CD8+, or CD8+CD57+ T cells (not recorded which) from PBMCs. CDR3 nucleotides: TGCGCCAGCAGCCTTGTCGGGACAGCGAACTCCTATAATTCACCCCTCCACTTT. Protein product: CASSLVGTANSYNSPLHF.